This T cell receptor (beta chain) appears in the sequencing data of a study of CD4+ T cells in melanoma. The repertoire was sequenced with immunoSEQ multiplex PCR; TCRdb's copy has only in-frame clones and lacks some. This table holds over 6,500 clones, around 61% found once. Turning to this clone: Antigen specificity is unknown.

This CDR3 contains 17 residues. The V end lost 2 bases, the J end lost 4 bases, and 17 bases lay between the germline ends. Germline V gene sequence: CDR1 LNHDA, CDR2 SQIVND (reference sequence). Findings and limits, study-wide: A reported correlation linked neoantigen-specific CD4+ T cells to CD8+, macrophage and B cell function. Diverse differentiation states were reported for melanoma neoantigen-specific CD4+ T cells.

The chain joins TRBV19 to TRBJ1-4; D is unclear. The sequenced material came from cells from a culture (not recorded whether cultured in vitro). The TCR was taken from a human donor with melanoma. CDR3 nucleotide sequence: TGTGCCAGTAGTATATCCGGGTCTGGGCGGCGTAATGAAAAACTGTTTTTT. It encodes CASSISGSGRRNEKLFF.